One T cell receptor (beta chain) is described in this entry. This specimen comes from a study of control samples from healthy donors and cancer patients. Data came from immunoSEQ multiplex PCR; TCRdb stores just in-frame clones and leaves some out. The sample lists about 120,000 clones; around 91% were seen once. Germline-derived CDR1 and CDR2 are KGHSH and LQKENI. This CDR3 is built from 13 residues. Trimming cost V 6 bases and J 5 bases, with 13 bases left between them. The sequenced sample consisted of PBMCs. The origin of this receptor is a woman aged 50 to 60 with colorectal cancer. The V gene is TRBV18, the J gene TRBJ2-5, with a tentative D call TRBD1 (5 bases). CDR3 DNA sequence: TGTGCCAGCTCCCTAGGGGTTGAGGAGACCCAGTACTTC. Its protein product is CASSLGVEETQYF.